This record covers a single TCR beta chain. Its antigen is undetermined. These data come from a study of human T cells and chemical hapten exposure. Overall study results and limits: With patch test score, the counts of PT1 expanded TCRs showed a positive correlation.

The study's library attached unique molecular identifiers to single cDNA molecules. In TCRdb, the RACE reads were re-called with MiXCR into one record per CDR3 protein. The repertoire has some 94,000 distinct CDR3 sequences, roughly 12% of them found once; the top ten carry roughly 2%. CDR1 and CDR2 (germline): MNHEY, SVGEGT. This CDR3 has 13 amino acids. V lost 5 bases and J lost 4; bases outside the gene matches: 4. Specified time point: patch test 1, 2 weeks after DPC sensitization. The treatment: therapeutic diphenylcyclopropenone sensitization with weekly scalp DPC. At patch-test visits, sampling came before the patch test.

The sequence was obtained from a woman between 35 and 50 years old with alopecia areata. Some clones in this sample may be carry-over from other donors' samples. The gene calls are TRBV6-2 or TRBV6-3 and TRBJ1-1, with 7 bases lining up with TRBD1. The sample was whole blood, taken in connection with sensitization to the hapten diphenylcyclopropenone (DPC). The CDR3 DNA follows: TGTGCCAGCAGTGACAGGGTGGTCACTGAAGCTTTCTTT. Translated: CASSDRVVTEAFF.